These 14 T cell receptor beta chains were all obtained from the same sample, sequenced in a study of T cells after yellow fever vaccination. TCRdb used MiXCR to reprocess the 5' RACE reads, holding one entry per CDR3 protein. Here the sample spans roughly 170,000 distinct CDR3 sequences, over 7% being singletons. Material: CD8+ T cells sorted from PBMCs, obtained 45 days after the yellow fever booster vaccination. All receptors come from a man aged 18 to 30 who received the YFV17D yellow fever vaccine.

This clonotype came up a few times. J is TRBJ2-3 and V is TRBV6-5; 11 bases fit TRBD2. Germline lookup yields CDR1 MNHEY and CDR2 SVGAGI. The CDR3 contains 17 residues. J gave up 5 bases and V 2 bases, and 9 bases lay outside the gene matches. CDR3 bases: TGTGCCAGCAGTTACCTTTCTAGCGGGGGGCCAAAAGATACGCAGTATTTT. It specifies CASSYLSSGGPKDTQYF.

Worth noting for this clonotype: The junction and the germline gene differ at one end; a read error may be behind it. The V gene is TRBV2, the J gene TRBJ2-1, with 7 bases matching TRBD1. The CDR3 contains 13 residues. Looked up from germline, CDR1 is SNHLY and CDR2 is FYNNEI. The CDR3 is CASIEAVGGEQFF. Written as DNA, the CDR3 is TGTGCCAGCATTGAAGCGGTAGGGGGCGAGCAGTTCTTC. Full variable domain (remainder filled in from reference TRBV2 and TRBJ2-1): EPEVTQTPSHQVTQMGQEVILRCVPISNHLYFYWYRQILGQKVEFLVSFYNNEISEKSEIFDDQFSVERPDGSNFTLKIRSTKLEDSAMYFCASIEAVGGEQFFGPGTRLTVL.

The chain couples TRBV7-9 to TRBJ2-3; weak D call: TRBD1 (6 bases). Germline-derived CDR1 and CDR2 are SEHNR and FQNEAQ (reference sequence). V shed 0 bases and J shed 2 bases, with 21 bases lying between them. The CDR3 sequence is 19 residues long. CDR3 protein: CASSLATPQAGAPTDTQYF. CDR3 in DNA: TGTGCCAGCAGCTTAGCGACACCCCAAGCAGGGGCTCCCACAGATACGCAGTATTTT.

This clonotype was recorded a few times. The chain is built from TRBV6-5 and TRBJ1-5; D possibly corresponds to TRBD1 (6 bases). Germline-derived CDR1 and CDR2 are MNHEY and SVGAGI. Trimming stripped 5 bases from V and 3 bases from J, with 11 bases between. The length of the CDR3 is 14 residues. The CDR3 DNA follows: TGTGCCAGCAGTGCAACAGGGCCCAATCAGCCCCAGCATTTT. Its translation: CASSATGPNQPQHF.

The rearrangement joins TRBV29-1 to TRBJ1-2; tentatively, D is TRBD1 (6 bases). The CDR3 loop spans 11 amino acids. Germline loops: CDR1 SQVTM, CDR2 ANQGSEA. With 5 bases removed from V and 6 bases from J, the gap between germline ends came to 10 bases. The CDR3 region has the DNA TGCAGCGTTCCCGGGGGCGATGGCTACACCTTC. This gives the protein CSVPGGDGYTF.

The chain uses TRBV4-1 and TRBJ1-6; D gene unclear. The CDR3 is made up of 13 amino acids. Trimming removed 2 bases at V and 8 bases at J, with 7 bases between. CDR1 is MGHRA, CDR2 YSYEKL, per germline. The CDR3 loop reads CASSQSEYSPLHF. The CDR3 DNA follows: TGCGCCAGCAGCCAATCCGAATATTCACCCCTCCACTTT.

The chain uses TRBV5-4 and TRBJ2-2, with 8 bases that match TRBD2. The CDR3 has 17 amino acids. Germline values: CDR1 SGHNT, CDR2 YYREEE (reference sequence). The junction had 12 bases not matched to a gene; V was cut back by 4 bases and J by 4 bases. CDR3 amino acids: CASSPFEAGGTTGELFF. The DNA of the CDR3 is TGTGCCAGCAGCCCTTTCGAGGCGGGGGGAACCACCGGGGAGCTGTTTTTT.

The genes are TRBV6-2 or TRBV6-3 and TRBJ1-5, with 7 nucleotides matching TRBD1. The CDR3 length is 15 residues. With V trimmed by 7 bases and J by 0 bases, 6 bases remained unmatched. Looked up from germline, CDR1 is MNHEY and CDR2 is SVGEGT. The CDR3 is CASTARGLSNQPQHF. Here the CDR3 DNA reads TGTGCCAGCACCGCGAGGGGGCTTAGCAATCAGCCCCAGCATTTT.

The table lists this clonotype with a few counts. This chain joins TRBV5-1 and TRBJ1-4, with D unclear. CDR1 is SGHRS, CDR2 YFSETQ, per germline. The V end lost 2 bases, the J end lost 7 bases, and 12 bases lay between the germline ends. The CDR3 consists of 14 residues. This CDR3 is CASSLRPRGEKLFF. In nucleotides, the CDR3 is TGCGCCAGCAGCTTAAGGCCCCGGGGTGAAAAACTGTTTTTT.

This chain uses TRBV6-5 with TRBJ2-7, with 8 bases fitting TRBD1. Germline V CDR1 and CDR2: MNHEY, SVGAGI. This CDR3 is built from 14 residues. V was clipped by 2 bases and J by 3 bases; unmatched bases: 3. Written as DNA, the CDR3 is TGTGCCAGCAGTTACGCTGACAGGGGCTACGAGCAGTACTTC. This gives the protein CASSYADRGYEQYF.

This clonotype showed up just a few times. The CDR3 DNA reads TGCAGCGTTGATATAGGGTACCTGCATGGCTACACCTTC. Translation gives CSVDIGYLHGYTF. This sequence joins TRBV29-1 and TRBJ1-2, with D hard to call. The length of the CDR3 is 13 residues. Germline V gene data show CDR1 as SQVTM and CDR2 as ANQGSEA. V lost 3 bases to trimming and J lost 6 bases, with 14 bases between them.

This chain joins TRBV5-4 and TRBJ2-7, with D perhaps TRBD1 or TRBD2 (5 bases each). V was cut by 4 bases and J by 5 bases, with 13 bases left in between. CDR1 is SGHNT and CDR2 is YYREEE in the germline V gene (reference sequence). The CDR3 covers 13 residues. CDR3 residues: CASSGGRLDEQYF. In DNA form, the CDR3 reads TGTGCCAGCAGCGGGGGACGGCTTGACGAGCAGTACTTC.

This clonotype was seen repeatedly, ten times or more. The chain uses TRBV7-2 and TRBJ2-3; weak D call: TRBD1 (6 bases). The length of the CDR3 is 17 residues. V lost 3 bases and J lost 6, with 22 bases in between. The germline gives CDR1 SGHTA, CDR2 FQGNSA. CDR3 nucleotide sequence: TGTGCCAGCAGCTTGGCCCCGGGACATTGGATGTCCGATACGCAGTATTTT. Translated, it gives CASSLAPGHWMSDTQYF.

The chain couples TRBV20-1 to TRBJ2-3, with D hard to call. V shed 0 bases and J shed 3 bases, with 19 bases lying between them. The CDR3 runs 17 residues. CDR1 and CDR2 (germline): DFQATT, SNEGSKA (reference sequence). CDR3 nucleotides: TGCAGTGCTAGAGACGGGTGGTCGAATGTTATAACAGATACGCAGTATTTT. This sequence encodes CSARDGWSNVITDTQYF.